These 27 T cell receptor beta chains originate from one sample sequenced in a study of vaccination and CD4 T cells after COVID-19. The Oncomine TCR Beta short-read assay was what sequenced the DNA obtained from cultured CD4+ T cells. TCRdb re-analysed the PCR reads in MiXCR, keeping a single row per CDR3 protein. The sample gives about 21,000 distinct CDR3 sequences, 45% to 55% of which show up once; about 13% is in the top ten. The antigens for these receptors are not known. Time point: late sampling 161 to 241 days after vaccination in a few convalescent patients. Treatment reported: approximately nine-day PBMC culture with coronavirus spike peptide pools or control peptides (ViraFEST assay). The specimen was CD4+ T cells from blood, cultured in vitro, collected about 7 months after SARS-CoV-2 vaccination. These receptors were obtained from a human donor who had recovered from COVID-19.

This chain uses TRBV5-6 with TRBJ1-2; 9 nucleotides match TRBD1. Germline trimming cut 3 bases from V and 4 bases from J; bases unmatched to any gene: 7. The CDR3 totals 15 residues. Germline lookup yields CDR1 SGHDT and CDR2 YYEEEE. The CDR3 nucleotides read TGTGCCAGCAGCTGGACAGGGGTTTCGGGCTATGGCTACACCTTC. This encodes CASSWTGVSGYGYTF.

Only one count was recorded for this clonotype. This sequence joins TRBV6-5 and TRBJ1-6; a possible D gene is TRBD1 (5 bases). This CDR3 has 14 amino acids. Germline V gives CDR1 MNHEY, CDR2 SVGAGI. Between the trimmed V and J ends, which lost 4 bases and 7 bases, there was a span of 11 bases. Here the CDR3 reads CASSLYPGNSPLHF. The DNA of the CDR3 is TGTGCCAGCAGTTTGTACCCAGGGAATTCACCCCTCCACTTT.

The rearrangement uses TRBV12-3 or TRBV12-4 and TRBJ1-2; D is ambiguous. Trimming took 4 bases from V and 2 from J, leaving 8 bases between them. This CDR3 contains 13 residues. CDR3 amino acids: CASSSDLNYGYTF. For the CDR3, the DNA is TGTGCCAGCAGTTCCGACTTAAACTATGGCTACACCTTC.

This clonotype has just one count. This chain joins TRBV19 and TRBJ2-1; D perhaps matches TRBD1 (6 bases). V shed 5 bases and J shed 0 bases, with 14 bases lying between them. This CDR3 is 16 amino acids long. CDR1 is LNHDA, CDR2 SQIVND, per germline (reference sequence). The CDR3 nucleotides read TGTGCCAGTAGTCGACAGGTCGTGGGCTCCTACAATGAGCAGTTCTTC. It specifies CASSRQVVGSYNEQFF.

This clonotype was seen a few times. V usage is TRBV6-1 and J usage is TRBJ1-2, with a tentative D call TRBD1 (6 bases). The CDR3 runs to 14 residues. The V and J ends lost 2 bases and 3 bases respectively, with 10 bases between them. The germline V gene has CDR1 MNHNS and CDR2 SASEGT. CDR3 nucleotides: TGTGCCAGCAGTGAAAGTACAGGGCACTATGGCTACACCTTC. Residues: CASSESTGHYGYTF.

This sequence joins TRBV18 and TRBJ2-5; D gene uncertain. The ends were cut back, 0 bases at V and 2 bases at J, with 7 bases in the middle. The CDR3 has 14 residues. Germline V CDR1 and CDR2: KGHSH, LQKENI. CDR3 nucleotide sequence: TGTGCCAGCTCACCACCAGGTCAGCAAGAGACCCAGTACTTC. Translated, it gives CASSPPGQQETQYF.

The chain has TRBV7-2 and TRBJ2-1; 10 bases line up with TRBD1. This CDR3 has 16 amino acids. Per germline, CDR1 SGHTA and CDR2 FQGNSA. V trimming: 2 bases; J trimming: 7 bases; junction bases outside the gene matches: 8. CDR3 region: CASSLLGTGVVNEQFF. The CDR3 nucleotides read TGTGCCAGCAGCTTATTAGGGACAGGGGTTGTTAATGAGCAGTTCTTC. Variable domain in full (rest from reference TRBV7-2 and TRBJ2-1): GAGVSQSPSNKVTEKGKDVELRCDPISGHTALYWYRQSLGQGLEFLIYFQGNSAPDKSGLPSDRFSAERTGGSVSTLTIQRTQQEDSAVYLCASSLLGTGVVNEQFFGPGTRLTVL.

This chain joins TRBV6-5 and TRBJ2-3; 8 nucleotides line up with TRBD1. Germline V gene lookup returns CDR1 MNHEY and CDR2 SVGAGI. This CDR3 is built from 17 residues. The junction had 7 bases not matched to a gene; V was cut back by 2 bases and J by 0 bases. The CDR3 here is CASSYLWTGTSTDTQYF. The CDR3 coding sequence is TGTGCCAGCAGTTACCTATGGACAGGGACTAGCACAGATACGCAGTATTTT.

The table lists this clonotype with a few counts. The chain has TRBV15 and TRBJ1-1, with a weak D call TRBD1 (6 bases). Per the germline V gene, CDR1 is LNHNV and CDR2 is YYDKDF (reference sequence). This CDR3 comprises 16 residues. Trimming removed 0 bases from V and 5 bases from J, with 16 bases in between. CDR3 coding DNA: TGTGCCACCAGCAGAGATTGGTCAGGGGTTGGAACTGAAGCTTTCTTT. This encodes CATSRDWSGVGTEAFF. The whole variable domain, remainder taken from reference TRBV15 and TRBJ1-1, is DAMVIQNPRYQVTQFGKPVTLSCSQTLNHNVMYWYQQKSSQAPKLLFHYYDKDFNNEADTPDNFQSRRPNTSFCFLDIRSPGLGDTAMYLCATSRDWSGVGTEAFFGQGTRLTVV.

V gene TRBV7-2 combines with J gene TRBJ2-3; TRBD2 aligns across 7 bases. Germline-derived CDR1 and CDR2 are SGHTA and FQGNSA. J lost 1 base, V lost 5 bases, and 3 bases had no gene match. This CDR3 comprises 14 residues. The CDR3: CASSPSGRTDTQYF. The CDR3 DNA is TGTGCCAGCAGCCCTAGCGGACGCACAGATACGCAGTATTTT.

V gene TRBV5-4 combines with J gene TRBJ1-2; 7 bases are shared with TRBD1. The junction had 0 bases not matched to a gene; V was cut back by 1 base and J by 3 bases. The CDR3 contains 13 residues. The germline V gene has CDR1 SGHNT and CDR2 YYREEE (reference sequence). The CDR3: CASSLTGDYGYTF. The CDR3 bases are TGTGCCAGCAGCTTGACAGGGGACTATGGCTACACCTTC. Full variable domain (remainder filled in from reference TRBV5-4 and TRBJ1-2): ETGVTQSPTHLIKTRGQQVTLRCSSQSGHNTVSWYQQALGQGPQFIFQYYREEENGRGNFPPRFSGLQFPNYSSELNVNALELDDSALYLCASSLTGDYGYTFGSGTRLTVV.

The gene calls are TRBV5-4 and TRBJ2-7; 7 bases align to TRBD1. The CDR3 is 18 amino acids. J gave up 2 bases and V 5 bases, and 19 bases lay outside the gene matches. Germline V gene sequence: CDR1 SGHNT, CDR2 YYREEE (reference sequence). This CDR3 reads CASSFGPTRQGIAYEQYF. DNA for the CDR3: TGTGCCAGCAGTTTCGGCCCCACGAGACAGGGAATAGCCTACGAGCAGTACTTC.

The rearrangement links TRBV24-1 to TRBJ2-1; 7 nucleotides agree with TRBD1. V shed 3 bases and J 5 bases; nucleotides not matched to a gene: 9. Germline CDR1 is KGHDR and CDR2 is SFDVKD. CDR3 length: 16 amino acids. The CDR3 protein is CATSDPRQGGHNEQFF. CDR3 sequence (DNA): TGTGCCACCAGTGATCCGAGACAGGGCGGGCACAATGAGCAGTTCTTC.

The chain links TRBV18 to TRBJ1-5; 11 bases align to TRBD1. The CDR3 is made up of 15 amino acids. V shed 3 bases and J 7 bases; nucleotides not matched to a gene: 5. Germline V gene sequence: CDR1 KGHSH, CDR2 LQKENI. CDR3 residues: CASSPGTGGSQPQHF. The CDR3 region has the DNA TGTGCCAGCTCACCCGGGACAGGGGGTAGCCAGCCCCAGCATTTT.

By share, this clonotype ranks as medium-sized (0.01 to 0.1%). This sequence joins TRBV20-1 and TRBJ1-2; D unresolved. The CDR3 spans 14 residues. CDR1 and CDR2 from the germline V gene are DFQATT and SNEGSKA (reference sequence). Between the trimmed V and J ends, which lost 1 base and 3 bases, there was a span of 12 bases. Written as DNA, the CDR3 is TGCAGTGCTAGAGGCCCCCGTGGGGACTATGGCTACACCTTC. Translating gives CSARGPRGDYGYTF.

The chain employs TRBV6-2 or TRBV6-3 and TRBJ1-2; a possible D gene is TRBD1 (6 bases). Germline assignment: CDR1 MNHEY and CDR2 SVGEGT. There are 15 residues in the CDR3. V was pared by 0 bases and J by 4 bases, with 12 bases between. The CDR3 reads CASSYSDVDSYGYTF. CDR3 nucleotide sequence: TGTGCCAGCAGTTACTCAGACGTGGACAGCTATGGCTACACCTTC.

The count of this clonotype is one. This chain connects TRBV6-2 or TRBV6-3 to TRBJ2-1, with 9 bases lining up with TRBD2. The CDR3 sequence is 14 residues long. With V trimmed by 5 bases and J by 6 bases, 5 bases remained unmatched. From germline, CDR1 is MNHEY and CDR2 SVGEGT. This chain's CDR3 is CASSRTSVTNEQFF. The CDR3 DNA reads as TGTGCCAGCAGTCGGACTAGCGTTACCAATGAGCAGTTCTTC.

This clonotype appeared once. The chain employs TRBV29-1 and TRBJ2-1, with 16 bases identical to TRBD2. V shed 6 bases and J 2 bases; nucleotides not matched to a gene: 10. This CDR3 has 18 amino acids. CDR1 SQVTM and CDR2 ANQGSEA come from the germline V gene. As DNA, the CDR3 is TGCAGCGTGACGGGACTAGCGGGAGGGCCCCCTCCCTACAATGAGCAGTTCTTC. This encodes CSVTGLAGGPPPYNEQFF.

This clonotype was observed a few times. The CDR3 sequence: CASRPSRFYEQYF. In DNA form, the CDR3 reads TGTGCCAGCCGCCCATCTAGGTTCTACGAGCAGTACTTC. The chain employs TRBV6-2 or TRBV6-3 and TRBJ2-7; the D is unclear. The germline gives CDR1 MNHEY, CDR2 SVGEGT. Trimming removed 8 bases from V and 3 bases from J, with 14 bases in between. CDR3 size: 13 residues.

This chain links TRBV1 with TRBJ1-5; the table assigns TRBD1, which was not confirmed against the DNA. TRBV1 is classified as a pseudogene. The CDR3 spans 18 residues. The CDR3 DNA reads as TGCACCAGCAGCCAAGATCTTGCTCAGGGGCCCAGCCATCAGCCCCAGCATTTT. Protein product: CTSSQDLAQGPSHQPQHF.

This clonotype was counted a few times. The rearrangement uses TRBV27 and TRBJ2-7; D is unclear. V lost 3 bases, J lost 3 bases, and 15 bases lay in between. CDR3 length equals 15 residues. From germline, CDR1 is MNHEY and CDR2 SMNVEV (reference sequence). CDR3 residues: CASSFDRVGYYEQYF. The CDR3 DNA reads TGTGCCAGCAGTTTTGACCGCGTGGGCTACTACGAGCAGTACTTC.

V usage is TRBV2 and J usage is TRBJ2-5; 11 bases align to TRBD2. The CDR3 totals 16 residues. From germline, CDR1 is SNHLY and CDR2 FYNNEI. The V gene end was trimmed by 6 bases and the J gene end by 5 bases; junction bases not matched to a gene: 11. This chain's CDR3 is CASRLSGGVSWETQYF. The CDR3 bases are TGTGCCAGCAGGCTTAGCGGGGGGGTAAGCTGGGAGACCCAGTACTTC.

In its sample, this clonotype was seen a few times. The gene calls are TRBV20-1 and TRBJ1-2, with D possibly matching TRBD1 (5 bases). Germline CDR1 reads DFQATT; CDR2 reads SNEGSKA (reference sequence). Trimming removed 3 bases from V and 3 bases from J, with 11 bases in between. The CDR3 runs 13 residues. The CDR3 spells CSARSRVDYGYTF. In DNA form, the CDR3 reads TGCAGTGCTAGGTCCAGGGTTGACTATGGCTACACCTTC.

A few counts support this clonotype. CDR3 nucleotides: TGTGCCAGCAGTACACAGGGGGCTGGGGCCAACGTCCTGACTTTC. Residues: CASSTQGAGANVLTF. The V and J genes are TRBV6-1 and TRBJ2-6, with 8 bases aligning to TRBD1. CDR3 size: 15 residues. Germline V gene data show CDR1 as MNHNS and CDR2 as SASEGT. Trimming took 5 bases from V and 2 from J; bases not matched to a gene: 2.

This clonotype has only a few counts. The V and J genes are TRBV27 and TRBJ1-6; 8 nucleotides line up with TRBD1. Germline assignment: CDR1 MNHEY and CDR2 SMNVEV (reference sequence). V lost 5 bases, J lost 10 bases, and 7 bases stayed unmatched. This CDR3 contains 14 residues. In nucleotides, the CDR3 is TGTGCCAGCAGTCGGACAGGGAGGGAATCACCCCTCCACTTT. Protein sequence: CASSRTGRESPLHF.

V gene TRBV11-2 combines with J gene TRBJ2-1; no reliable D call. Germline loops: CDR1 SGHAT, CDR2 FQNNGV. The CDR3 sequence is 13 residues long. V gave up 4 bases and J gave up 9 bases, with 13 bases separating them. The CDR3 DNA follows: TGTGCCAGCAGCTCCCTCGGCCGTTTTGAGCAGTTCTTC. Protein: CASSSLGRFEQFF.

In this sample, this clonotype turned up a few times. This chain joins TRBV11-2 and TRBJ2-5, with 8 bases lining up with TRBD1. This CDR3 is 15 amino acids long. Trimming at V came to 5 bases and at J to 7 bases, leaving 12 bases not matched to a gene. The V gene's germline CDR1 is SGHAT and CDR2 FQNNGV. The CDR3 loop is CASSGQGQTIGTQYF. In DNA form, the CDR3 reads TGTGCCAGCAGCGGACAGGGACAGACAATCGGGACCCAGTACTTC.